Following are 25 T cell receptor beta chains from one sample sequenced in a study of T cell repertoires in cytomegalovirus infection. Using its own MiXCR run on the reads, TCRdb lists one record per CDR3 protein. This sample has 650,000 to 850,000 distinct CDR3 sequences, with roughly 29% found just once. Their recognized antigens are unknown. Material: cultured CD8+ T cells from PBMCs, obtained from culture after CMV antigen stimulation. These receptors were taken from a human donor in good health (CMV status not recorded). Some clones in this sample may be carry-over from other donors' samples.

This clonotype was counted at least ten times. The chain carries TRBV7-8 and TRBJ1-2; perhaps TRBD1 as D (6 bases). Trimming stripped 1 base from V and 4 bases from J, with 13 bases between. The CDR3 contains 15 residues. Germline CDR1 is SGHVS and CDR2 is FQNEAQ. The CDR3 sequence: CASSLGQAMIYGYTF. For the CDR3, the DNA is TGTGCCAGCAGCTTAGGACAGGCCATGATCTATGGCTACACCTTC.

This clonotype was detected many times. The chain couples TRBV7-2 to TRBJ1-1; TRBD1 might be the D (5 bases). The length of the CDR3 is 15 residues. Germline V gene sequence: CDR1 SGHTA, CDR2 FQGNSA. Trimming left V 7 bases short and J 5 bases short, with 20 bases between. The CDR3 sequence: CASKTEGVVGTEAFF. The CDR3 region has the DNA TGTGCCAGCAAAACCGAAGGGGTGGTTGGGACTGAAGCTTTCTTT.

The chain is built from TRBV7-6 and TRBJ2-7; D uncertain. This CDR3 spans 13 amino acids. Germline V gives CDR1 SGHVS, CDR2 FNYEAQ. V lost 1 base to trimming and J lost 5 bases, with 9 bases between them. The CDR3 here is CASSLGFGNEQYV. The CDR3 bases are TGTGCCAGCAGCTTAGGATTCGGTAACGAGCAGTACGTC.

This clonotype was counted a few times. The CDR3 protein is CASRYRGDTGELFF. CDR3 DNA sequence: TGTGCCAGCCGATACAGGGGCGACACCGGGGAGCTGTTTTTT. This chain joins TRBV28 and TRBJ2-2, with 7 bases matching TRBD1. V lost 8 bases and J lost 3; bases outside the gene matches: 6. Per the germline V gene, CDR1 is MDHEN and CDR2 is SYDVKM. The CDR3 extends over 14 amino acids.

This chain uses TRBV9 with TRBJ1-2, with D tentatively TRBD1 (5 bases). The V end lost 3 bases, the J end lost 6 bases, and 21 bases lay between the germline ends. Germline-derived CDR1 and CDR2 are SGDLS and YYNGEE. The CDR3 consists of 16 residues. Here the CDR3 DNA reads TGTGCCAGCAGCGCCAGGAGGTCAGGGACCATTGATGGCTACACCTTC. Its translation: CASSARRSGTIDGYTF.

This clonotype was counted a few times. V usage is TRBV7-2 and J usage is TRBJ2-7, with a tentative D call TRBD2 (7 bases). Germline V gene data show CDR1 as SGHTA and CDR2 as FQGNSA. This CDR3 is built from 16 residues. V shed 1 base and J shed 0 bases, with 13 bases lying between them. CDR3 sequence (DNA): TGTGCCAGCAGCTTAGGGACAGCGGGGTCCTCCTACGAGCAGTACTTC. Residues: CASSLGTAGSSYEQYF.

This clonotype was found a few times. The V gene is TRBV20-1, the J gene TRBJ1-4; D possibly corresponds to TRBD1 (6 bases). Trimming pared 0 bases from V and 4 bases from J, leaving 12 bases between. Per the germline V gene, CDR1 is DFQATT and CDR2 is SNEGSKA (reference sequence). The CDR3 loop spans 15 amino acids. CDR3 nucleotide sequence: TGCAGTGCTAGAGATCGAGGGGGGTTTAATGAAAAACTGTTTTTT. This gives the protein CSARDRGGFNEKLFF.

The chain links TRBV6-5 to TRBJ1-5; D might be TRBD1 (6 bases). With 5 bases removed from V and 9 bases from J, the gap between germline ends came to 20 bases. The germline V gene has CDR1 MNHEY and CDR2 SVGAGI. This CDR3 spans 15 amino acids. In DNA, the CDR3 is TGTGCCAGCAGTACCCGGGACACCGGCAAATGGCCCCAGCATTTT. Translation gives CASSTRDTGKWPQHF.

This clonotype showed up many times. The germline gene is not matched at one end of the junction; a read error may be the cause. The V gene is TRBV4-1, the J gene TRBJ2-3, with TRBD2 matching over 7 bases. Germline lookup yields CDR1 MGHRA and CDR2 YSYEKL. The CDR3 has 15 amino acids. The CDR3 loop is CASSQRGGSTDTQYF. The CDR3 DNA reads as TGTGCCAGCAGTCAGCGGGGCGGGAGCACAGATACGCAGTATTTT.

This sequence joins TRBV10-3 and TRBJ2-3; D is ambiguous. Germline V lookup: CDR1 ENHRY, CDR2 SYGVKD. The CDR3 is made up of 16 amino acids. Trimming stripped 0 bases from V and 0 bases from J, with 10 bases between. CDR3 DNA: TGTGCCATCAGTGAGTCGCTCGCCCCAAGCACAGATACGCAGTATTTT. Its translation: CAISESLAPSTDTQYF.

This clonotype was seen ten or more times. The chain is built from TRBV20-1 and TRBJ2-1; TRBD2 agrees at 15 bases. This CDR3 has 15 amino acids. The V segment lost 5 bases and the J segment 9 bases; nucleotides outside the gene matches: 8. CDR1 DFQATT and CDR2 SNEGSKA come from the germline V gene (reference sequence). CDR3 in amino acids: CSAVGLAGGLGEQFF. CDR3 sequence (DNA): TGCAGTGCTGTCGGACTAGCGGGGGGGCTGGGTGAGCAGTTCTTC.

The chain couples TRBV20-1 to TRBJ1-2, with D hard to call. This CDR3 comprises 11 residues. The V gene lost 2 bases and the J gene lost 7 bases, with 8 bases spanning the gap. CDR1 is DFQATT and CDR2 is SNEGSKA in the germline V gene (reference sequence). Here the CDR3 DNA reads TGCAGTGCTAGACAAATGGGTGGCTACACCTTC. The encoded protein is CSARQMGGYTF.

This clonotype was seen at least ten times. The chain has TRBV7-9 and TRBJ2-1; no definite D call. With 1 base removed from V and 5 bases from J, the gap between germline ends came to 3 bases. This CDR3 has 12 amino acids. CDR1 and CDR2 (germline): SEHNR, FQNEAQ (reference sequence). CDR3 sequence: CASSLENNEQFF. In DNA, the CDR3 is TGTGCCAGCAGCTTAGAAAACAATGAGCAGTTCTTC. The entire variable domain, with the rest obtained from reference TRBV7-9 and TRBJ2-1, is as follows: DTGVSQNPRHKITKRGQNVTFRCDPISEHNRLYWYRQTLGQGPEFLTYFQNEAQLEKSRLLSDRFSAERPKGSFSTLEIQRTEQGDSAMYLCASSLENNEQFFGPGTRLTVL.

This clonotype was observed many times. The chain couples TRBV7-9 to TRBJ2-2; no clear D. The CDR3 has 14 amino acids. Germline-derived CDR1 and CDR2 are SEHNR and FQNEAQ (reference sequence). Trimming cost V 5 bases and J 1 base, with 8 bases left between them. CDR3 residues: CASSPALNTGELFF. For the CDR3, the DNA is TGTGCCAGCAGCCCTGCGTTGAACACCGGGGAGCTGTTTTTT.

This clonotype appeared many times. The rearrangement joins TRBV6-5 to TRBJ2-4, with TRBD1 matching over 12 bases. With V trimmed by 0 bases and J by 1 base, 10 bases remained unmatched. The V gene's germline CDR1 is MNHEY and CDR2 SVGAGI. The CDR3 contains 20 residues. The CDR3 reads CASSYSLGQGAGIAKNIQYF. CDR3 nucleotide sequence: TGTGCCAGCAGTTACTCCCTGGGACAGGGGGCAGGAATCGCCAAAAACATTCAGTACTTC.

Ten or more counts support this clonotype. CDR3 bases: TGTGCCAGCAGCCCCTGGGTAATGTCCAATGAGCAGTTCTTC. It translates to CASSPWVMSNEQFF. The chain has TRBV7-2 and TRBJ2-1; D unresolved. V shed 5 bases and J shed 6 bases, with 14 bases lying between them. Germline V gives CDR1 SGHTA, CDR2 FQGNSA. This CDR3 has 14 amino acids.

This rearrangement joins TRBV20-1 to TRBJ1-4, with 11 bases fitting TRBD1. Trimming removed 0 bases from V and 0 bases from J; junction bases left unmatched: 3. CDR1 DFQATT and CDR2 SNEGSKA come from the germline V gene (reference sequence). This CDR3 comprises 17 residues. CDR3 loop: CSARDLGQGATNEKLFF. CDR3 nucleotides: TGCAGTGCTAGAGACCTGGGACAGGGGGCAACTAATGAAAAACTGTTTTTT.

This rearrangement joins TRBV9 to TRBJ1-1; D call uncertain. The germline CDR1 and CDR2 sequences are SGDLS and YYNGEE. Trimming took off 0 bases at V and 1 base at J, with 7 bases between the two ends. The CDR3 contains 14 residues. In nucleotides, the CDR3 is TGTGCCAGCAGCGTAGAACAGAAGAACACTGAAGCTTTCTTT. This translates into CASSVEQKNTEAFF.

Here the CDR3 reads CASSFYRGTVEAFF. The CDR3 DNA reads TGTGCCAGCAGTTTCTACCGCGGGACAGTTGAAGCTTTCTTT. V usage is TRBV27 and J usage is TRBJ1-1; TRBD1 aligns across 7 bases. V gave up 3 bases and J gave up 7 bases; unmatched junction bases: 8. CDR3 length equals 14 residues. Germline-derived CDR1 and CDR2 are MNHEY and SMNVEV (reference sequence).

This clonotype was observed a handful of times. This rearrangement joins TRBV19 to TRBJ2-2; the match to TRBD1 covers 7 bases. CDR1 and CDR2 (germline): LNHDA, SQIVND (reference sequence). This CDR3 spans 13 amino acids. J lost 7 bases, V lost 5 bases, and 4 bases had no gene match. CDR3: CASSGTESGELFF. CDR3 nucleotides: TGTGCCAGTAGTGGGACAGAAAGCGGGGAGCTGTTTTTT.

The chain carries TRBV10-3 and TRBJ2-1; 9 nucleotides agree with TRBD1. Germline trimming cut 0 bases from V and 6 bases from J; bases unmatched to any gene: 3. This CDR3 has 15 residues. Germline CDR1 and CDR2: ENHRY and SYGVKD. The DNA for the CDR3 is TGTGCCATCAGTGAGTCGGACAGGGGCGGCAATGAGCAGTTCTTC. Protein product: CAISESDRGGNEQFF.

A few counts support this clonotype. In nucleotides, the CDR3 is TGTGCCAGCAGCACCAAACGAGGACTAGCGGGGGTGGAGACCCAGTACTTC. As protein: CASSTKRGLAGVETQYF. The chain couples TRBV27 to TRBJ2-5; 13 nucleotides agree with TRBD2. This CDR3 region has 17 residues. From germline, CDR1 is MNHEY and CDR2 SMNVEV (reference sequence). After removal of 6 bases from V and 5 bases from J, the junction contained 12 bases not matched to a gene.

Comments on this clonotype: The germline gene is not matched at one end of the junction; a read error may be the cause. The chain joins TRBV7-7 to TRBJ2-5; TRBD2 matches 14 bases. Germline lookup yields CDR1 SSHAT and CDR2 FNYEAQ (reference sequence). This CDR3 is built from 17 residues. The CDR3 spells CASSFRLAGGIKETQYF. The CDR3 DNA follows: TGTGCTAGCAGCTTCAGACTAGCGGGGGGGATCAAAGAGACCCAGTACTTC. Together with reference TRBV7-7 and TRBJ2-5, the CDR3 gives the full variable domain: GAGVSQSPRYKVTKRGQDVTLRCDPISSHATLYWYQQALGQGPEFLTYFNYEAQPDKSGLPSDRFSAERPEGSISTLTIQRTEQRDSAMYRCASSFRLAGGIKETQYFGPGTRLLVL.

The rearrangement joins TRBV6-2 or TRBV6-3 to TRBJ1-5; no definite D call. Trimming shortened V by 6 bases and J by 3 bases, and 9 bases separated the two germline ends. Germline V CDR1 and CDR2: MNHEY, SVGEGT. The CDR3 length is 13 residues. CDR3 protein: CASRNSLNQPQHF. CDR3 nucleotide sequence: TGTGCCAGCAGGAACAGCCTCAATCAGCCCCAGCATTTT.

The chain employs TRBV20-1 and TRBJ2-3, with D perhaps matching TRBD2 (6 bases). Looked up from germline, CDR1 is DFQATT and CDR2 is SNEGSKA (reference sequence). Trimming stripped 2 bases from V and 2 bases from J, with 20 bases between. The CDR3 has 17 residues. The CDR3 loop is CSARSRGGTVYTDTQYF. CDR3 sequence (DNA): TGCAGTGCTAGATCCCGGGGCGGGACGGTCTACACAGATACGCAGTATTTT.